This TCR beta chain was identified in a study of OX40 agonist ivuxolimab in advanced cancers. Study-wide context: Among those enrolled, mean age was roughly 55 years (range about 23 to 80) and 70% to 85% were male. Regarding the study as a whole: Undetermined was the antigen specificity of the expanded peripheral T cells.

Clones were read by immunoSEQ multiplex PCR, and TCRdb kept only the in-frame ones, dropping some. The profile covers about 48,000 clones, with approximately 84% appearing a single time and around 9% taken by the ten largest. J was trimmed by 6 bases and V by 1 base; bases with no gene match: 8. This CDR3 contains 17 residues. Germline V gene sequence: CDR1 SGHAT, CDR2 FQNNGV. This clone was detected a few times. Its antigen is undetermined. This receptor was taken from an adult with an advanced solid tumor such as melanoma, head and neck, liver or kidney cancer. This rearrangement joins TRBV11-2 to TRBJ2-3; 12 bases align to TRBD2. This sample comprised CD4+ or CD8+ T cells sorted from blood, obtained in a trial of the OX40 agonist ivuxolimab. CDR3 nucleotides: TGTGCCAGCAGCTTAGGCGGGACTAGCGGGCGCTGGGATACGCAGTATTTT. It specifies CASSLGGTSGRWDTQYF.